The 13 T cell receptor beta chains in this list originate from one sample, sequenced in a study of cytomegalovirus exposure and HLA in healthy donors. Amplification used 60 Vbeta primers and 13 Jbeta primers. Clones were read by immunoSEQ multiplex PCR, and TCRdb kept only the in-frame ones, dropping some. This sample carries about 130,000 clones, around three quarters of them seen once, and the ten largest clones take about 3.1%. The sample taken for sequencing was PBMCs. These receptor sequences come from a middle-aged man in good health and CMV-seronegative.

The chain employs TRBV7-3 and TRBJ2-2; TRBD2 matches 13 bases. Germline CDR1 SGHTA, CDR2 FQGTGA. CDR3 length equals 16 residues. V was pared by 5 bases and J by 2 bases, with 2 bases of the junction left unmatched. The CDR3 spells CASSPGLAGNTGELFF. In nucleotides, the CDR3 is TGTGCCAGCAGCCCGGGACTAGCGGGAAACACCGGGGAGCTGTTTTTT. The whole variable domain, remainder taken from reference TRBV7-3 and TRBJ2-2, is GAGVSQTPSNKVTEKGKYVELRCDPISGHTALYWYRQSLGQGPEFLIYFQGTGAADDSGLPNDRFFAVRPEGSVSTLKIQRTERGDSAVYLCASSPGLAGNTGELFFGEGSRLTVL.

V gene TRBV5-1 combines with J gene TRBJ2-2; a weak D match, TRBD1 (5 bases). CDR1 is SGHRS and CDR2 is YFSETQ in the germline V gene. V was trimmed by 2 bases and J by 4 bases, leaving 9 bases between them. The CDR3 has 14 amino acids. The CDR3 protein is CASSFDDSTGELFF. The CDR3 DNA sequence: TGCGCCAGCAGCTTCGATGACAGCACCGGGGAGCTGTTTTTT.

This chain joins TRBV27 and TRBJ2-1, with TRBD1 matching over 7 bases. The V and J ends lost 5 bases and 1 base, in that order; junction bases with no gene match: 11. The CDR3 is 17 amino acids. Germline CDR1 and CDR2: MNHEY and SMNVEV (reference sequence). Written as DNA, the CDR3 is TGTGCCAGCAGTCCCCATCTGGGACAGAGTTCCTACAATGAGCAGTTCTTC. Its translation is CASSPHLGQSSYNEQFF.

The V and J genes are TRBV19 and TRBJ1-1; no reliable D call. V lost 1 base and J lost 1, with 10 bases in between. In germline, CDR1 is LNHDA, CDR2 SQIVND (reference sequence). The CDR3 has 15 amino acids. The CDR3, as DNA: TGTGCCAGTAGTATAGCTGGACGGGGGAACACTGAAGCTTTCTTT. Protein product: CASSIAGRGNTEAFF. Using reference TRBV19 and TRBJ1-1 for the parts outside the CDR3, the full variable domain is DGGITQSPKYLFRKEGQNVTLSCEQNLNHDAMYWYRQDPGQGLRLIYYSQIVNDFQKGDIAEGYSVSREKKESFPLTVTSAQKNPTAFYLCASSIAGRGNTEAFFGQGTRLTVV.

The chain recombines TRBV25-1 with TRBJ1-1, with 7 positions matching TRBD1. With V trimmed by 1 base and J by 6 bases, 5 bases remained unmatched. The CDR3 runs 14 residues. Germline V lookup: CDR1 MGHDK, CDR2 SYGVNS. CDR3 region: CASSEWMGTAEAFF. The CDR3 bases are TGTGCCAGCAGTGAATGGATGGGGACAGCTGAAGCTTTCTTT.

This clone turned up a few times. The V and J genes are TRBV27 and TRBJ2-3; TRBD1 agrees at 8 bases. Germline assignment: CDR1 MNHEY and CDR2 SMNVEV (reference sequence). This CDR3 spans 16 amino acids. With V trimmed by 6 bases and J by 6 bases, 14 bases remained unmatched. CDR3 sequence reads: CASRGRRGPPADTQYF. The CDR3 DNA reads TGTGCCAGCAGAGGACGCAGGGGGCCTCCGGCTGATACGCAGTATTTT.

CDR3 protein: CASSIPQTVSNYGYTF. CDR3 sequence (DNA): TGTGCCAGCAGCATACCCCAGACAGTTTCTAACTATGGCTACACCTTC. This chain uses TRBV7-9 with TRBJ1-2, with D possibly being TRBD1 (5 bases). In germline, CDR1 is SEHNR, CDR2 FQNEAQ (reference sequence). There are 16 residues in the CDR3. V was shortened by 5 bases and J by 0 bases, with 16 bases between the two germline ends.

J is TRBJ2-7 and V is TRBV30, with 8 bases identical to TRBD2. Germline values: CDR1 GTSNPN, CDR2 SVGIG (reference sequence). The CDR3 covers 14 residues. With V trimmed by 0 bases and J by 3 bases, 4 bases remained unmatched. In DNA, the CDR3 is TGTGCCTGGAGTGTACGAGCGGGAGACTACGAGCAGTACTTC. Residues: CAWSVRAGDYEQYF.

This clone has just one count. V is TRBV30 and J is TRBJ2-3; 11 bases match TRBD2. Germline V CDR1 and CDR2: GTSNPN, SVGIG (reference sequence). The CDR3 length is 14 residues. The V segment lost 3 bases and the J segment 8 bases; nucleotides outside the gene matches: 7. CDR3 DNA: TGTGCCTGGAGGCTAGCGGGAGGTGTGGCTACGCAGTATTTT. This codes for CAWRLAGGVATQYF.

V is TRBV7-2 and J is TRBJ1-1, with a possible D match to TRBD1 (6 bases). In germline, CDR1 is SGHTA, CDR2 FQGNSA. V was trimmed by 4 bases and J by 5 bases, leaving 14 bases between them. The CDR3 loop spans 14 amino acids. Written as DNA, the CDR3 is TGTGCCAGCAGCTCACAGGGTGTTCGAACTGAAGCTTTCTTT. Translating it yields CASSSQGVRTEAFF. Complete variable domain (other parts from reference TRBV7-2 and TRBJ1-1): GAGVSQSPSNKVTEKGKDVELRCDPISGHTALYWYRQSLGQGLEFLIYFQGNSAPDKSGLPSDRFSAERTGGSVSTLTIQRTQQEDSAVYLCASSSQGVRTEAFFGQGTRLTVV.

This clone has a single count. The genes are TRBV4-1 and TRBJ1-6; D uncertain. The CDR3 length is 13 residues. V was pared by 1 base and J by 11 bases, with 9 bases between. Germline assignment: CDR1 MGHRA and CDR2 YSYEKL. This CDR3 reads CASSQGAPAPLHF. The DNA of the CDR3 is TGCGCCAGCAGCCAAGGGGCGCCGGCACCCCTCCACTTT.

This chain's CDR3 is CASRPGTGDEQYF. The DNA of the CDR3 is TGTGCCAGCAGGCCCGGGACAGGGGACGAGCAGTACTTC. The chain joins TRBV27 to TRBJ2-7; 10 bases align to TRBD1. Germline CDR1 MNHEY, CDR2 SMNVEV (reference sequence). Unmatched junction bases numbered 4, after V lost 6 bases and J lost 5 bases. This CDR3 region has 13 residues.

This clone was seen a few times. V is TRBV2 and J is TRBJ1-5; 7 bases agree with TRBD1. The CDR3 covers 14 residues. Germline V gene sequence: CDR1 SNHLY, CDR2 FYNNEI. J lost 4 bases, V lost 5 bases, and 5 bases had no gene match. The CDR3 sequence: CASSWTGSNQPQHF. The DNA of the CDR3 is TGTGCCAGCAGTTGGACAGGATCGAATCAGCCCCAGCATTTT.